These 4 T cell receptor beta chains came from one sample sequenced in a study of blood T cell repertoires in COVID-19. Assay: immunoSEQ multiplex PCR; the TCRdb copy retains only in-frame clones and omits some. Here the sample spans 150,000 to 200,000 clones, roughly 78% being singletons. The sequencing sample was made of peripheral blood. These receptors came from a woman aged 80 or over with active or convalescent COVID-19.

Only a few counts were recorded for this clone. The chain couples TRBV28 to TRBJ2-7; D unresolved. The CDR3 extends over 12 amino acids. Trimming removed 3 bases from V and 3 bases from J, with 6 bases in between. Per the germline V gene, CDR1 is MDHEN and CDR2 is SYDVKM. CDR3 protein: CASSFRVYEQYF. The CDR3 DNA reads TGTGCCAGCAGTTTTCGCGTCTACGAGCAGTACTTC.

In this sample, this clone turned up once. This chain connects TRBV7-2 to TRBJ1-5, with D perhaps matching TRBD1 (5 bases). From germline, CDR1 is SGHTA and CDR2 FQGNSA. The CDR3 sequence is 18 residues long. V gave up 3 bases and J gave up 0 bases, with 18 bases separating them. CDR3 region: CASSLRGPRSYSNQPQHF. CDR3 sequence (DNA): TGTGCCAGCAGCTTGCGGGGCCCAAGGTCGTATAGCAATCAGCCCCAGCATTTT.

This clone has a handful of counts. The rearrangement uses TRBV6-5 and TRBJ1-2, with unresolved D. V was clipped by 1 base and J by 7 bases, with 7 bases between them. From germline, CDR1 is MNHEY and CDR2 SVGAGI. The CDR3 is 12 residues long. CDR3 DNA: TGTGCCAGCAGTTACTACGGTATTGGCTACACCTTC. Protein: CASSYYGIGYTF.

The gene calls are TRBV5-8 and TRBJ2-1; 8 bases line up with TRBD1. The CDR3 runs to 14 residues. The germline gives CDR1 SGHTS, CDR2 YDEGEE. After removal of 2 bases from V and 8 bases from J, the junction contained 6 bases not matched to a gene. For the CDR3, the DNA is TGTGCCAGCAGCTTCGGACAGGGTGGCTATGAGCAGTTCTTC. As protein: CASSFGQGGYEQFF.